This T cell receptor (beta chain) is drawn from a study of blood T cell repertoires in COVID-19. Turning to the study itself: Samples taken during acute and convalescent COVID-19 were collected in the United States, Italy and Spain. T cells, B-cell-depleted T cells, or PBMCs supplied cDNA or gDNA.

In the study's own analysis: Counts of nucleated cells, estimated from reference gene primer amplification, were obtained. Profiled with immunoSEQ multiplex PCR; TCRdb holds only in-frame clones, not every one. That table gives V, J and clone size, and the DNA gave D and trimming. The sample consists of more than 200,000 clones, around four fifths of them appearing once. V lost 4 bases, J lost 4 bases, and 3 bases stayed unmatched. CDR1 is LGHDT and CDR2 is YNNKEL in the germline V gene (reference sequence). This CDR3 is built from 14 residues. The material sequenced was peripheral blood. This receptor was obtained from a woman over 75 with COVID-19, enrolled during active disease. The chain joins TRBV3-1 (or the pseudogene TRBV3-2) to TRBJ1-5; 8 bases line up with TRBD1. CDR3 in amino acids: CASSPGQGNQPQHF. The CDR3, as DNA: TGTGCCAGCAGCCCCGGACAGGGAAATCAGCCCCAGCATTTT.